The TCR beta chain described here comes from a study of shared clonotypes between healthy human individuals. In the naive CD8 group, cells lacked CD45RO and were positively selected for CCR7, so terminally differentiated effector memory CD45RA+ cells were left out. This CDR3 region has 19 residues. The V end was cut by 8 bases, the J end by 0 bases, with 26 bases between. Germline CDR1 is MNHEY and CDR2 is SMNVEV (reference sequence). Clones were read by immunoSEQ multiplex PCR, and TCRdb kept only the in-frame ones, dropping some. The sample holds roughly 2 million clones; just under 95% are singletons and the top ten take 0.85% to 1.2%.

The gene calls are TRBV27 and TRBJ1-5; weak D call: TRBD1 (5 bases). What was sequenced was naive CD8+ T cells sorted from blood. The receptor comes from a man aged 18 to 30 in good health. The CDR3 DNA follows: TGTGCCAGCTCCCCCACGAAAGGGGTCCATCGCTATAGCAATCAGCCCCAGCATTTT. Its protein product is CASSPTKGVHRYSNQPQHF.